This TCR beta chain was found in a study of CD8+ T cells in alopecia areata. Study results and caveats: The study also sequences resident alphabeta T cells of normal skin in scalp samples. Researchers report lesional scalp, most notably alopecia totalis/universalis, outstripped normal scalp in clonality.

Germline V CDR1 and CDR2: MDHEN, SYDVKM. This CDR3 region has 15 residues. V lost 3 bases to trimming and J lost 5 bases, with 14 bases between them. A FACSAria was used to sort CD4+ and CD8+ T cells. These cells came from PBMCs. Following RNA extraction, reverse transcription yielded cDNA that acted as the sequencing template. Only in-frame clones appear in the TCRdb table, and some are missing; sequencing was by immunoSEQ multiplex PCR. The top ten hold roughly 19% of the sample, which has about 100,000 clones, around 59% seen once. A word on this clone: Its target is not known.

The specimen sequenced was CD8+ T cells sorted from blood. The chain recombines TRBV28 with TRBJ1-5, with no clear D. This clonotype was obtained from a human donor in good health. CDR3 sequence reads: CASSLYGVGHQPQHF. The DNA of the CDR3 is TGTGCCAGCAGTTTGTACGGGGTTGGTCATCAGCCCCAGCATTTT.